Here is one TCR beta chain with its context. What it recognizes is unknown. This sample is part of a study of PD-1 blockade in classical Hodgkin lymphoma. The study's findings and limits: Lower baseline TCR diversity was reported for newly diagnosed patients than for healthy donors. Underlying causes for the observed repertoire differences were not defined, possibly disease activity or prior therapy.

The time point is: newly diagnosed, previously untreated cHL patient sample. The protocol was immunoSEQ multiplex PCR, while the TCRdb copy is restricted to in-frame clones and leaves out a portion. The sample carries fewer than 35,000 clones, roughly nine tenths recorded once. The sample consisted of peripheral blood mononuclear cells (PBMCs). This receptor was identified in a human donor with classical Hodgkin lymphoma.

CDR3 loop: CASSGLSSGNTIYF. DNA of the CDR3: TGTGCCAGCAGTGGGCTTAGCTCTGGAAACACCATATATTTT. The chain is built from TRBV6-5 and TRBJ1-3; the D is unclear. The CDR3 contains 14 residues. The V gene's germline CDR1 is MNHEY and CDR2 SVGAGI. Trimming pared 5 bases from V and 0 bases from J, leaving 8 bases between.